This entry is about one TCR beta chain. The antigen remains undetermined. TCRdb's copy holds only in-frame clones and misses some; the assay was immunoSEQ multiplex PCR. This table holds 13,000 or so clones, around 77% found once. Germline V gives CDR1 MDHEN, CDR2 SYDVKM. The CDR3 extends over 15 amino acids. Trimming stripped 6 bases from V and 4 bases from J, with 18 bases between. The sample's time point: week 47, end of study. Doses consisted of 300 ug of mutant IDH1 20-mer peptide each, paired with topical imiquimod. The data derive from a study of a mutant IDH1 vaccine in newly diagnosed glioma. Across the study: Standard pretreatment was either radiotherapy, temozolomide, or, for most, radiochemotherapy with temozolomide. Visit timing is recorded as week 35 for V12 and week 47 for V13.

The receptor was derived from a woman between 40 and 50 years old with glioma. The chain employs TRBV28 and TRBJ1-1; no clear D. Sequencing was performed on PBMCs, taken from a glioma patient whose treatment included an IDH1 peptide vaccine. CDR3 sequence: CASSLWVDALTEAFF. The DNA of the CDR3 is TGTGCCAGCAGCCTTTGGGTTGACGCCCTCACTGAAGCTTTCTTT.